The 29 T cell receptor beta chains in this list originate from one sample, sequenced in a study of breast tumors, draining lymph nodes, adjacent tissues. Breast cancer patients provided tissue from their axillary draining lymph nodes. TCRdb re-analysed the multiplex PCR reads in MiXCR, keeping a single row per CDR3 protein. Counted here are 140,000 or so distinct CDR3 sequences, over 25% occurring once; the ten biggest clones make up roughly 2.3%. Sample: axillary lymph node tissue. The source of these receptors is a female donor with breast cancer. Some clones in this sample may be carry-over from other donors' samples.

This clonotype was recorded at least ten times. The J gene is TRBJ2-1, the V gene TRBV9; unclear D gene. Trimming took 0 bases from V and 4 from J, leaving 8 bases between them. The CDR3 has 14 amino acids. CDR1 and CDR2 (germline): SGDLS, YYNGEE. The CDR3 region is CASSVEATYNEQFF. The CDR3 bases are TGTGCCAGCAGCGTAGAAGCGACGTACAATGAGCAGTTCTTC.

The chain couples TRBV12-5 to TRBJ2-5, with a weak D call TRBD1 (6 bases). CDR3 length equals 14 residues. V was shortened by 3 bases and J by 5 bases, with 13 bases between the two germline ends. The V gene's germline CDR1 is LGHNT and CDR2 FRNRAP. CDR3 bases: TGTGCTAGTGGTTTAGTGGCAGGGGAGGAGACCCAGTACTTC. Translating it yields CASGLVAGEETQYF.

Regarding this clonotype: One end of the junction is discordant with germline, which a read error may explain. The CDR3 coding sequence is TGTGCTAGCAGTTTAGGACTGAAGGTGGATAATTCACCCCTCCACTTT. Its translation is CASSLGLKVDNSPLHF. The rearrangement links TRBV7-7 to TRBJ1-6; D call uncertain. The CDR3 contains 16 residues. Germline-derived CDR1 and CDR2 are SSHAT and FNYEAQ (reference sequence).

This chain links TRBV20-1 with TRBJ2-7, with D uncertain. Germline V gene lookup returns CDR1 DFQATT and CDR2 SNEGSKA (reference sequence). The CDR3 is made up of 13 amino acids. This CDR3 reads CSAARSGSYEQYV. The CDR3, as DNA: TGCAGTGCGGCCCGGAGTGGCTCCTATGAGCAGTACGTC.

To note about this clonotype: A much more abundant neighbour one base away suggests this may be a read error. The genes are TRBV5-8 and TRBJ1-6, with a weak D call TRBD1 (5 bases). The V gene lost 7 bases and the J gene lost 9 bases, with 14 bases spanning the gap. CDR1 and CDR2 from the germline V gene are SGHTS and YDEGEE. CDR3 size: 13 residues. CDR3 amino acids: CASGQSGTSPLHF. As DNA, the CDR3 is TGTGCCAGCGGACAATCCGGTACTTCACCCCTCCACTTT. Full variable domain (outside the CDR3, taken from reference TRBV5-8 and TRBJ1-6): EAGVTQSPTHLIKTRGQQATLRCSPISGHTSVYWYQQALGLGLQFLLWYDEGEERNRGNFPPRFSGRQFPNYSSELNVNALELEDSALYLCASGQSGTSPLHFGNGTRLTVT.

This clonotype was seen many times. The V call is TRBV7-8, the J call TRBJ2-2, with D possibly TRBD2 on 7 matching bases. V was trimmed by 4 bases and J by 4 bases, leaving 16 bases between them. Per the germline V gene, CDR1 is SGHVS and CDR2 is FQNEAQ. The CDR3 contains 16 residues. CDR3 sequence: CASSSRGGRGTGELFF. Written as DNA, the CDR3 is TGTGCCAGCAGCTCGAGGGGGGGACGTGGCACCGGGGAGCTGTTTTTT. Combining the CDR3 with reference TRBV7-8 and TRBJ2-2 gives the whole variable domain GAGVSQSPRYKVAKRGQDVALRCDPISGHVSLFWYQQALGQGPEFLTYFQNEAQLDKSGLPSDRFFAERPEGSVSTLKIQRTQQEDSAVYLCASSSRGGRGTGELFFGEGSRLTVL.

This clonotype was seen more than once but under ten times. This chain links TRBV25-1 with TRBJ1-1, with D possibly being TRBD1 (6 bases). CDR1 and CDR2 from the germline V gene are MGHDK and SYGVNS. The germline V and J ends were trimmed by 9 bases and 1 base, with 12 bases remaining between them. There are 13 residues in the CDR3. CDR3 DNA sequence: TGTGCCAGTACCGGGACAAGGAACACTGAAGCTTTCTTT. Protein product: CASTGTRNTEAFF.

CDR3 region: CASSRTSSADTQYF. The CDR3 DNA is TGTGCCAGTAGTAGGACCTCTAGCGCAGATACGCAGTATTTT. The genes are TRBV19 and TRBJ2-3; D may be TRBD2 (6 bases). Trimming removed 4 bases from V and 4 bases from J, with 12 bases in between. Looked up from germline, CDR1 is LNHDA and CDR2 is SQIVND (reference sequence). This CDR3 has 14 residues.

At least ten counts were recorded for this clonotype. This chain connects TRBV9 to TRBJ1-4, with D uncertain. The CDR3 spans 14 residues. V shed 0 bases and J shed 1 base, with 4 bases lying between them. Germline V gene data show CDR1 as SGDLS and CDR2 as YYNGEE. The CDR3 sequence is CASSVGGTNEKLFF. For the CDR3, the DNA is TGTGCCAGCAGCGTAGGGGGAACTAATGAAAAACTGTTTTTT.

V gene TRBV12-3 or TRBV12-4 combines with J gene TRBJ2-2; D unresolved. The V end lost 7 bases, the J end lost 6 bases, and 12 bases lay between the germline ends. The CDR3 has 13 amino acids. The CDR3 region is CASTARGAGELFF. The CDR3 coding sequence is TGTGCCAGCACGGCCAGAGGAGCCGGGGAGCTGTTTTTT.

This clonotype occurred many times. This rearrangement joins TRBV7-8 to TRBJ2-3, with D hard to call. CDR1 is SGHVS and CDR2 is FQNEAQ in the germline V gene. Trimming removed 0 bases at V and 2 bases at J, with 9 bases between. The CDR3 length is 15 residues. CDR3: CASSLATIDTDTQYF. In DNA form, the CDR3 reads TGTGCCAGCAGCTTAGCAACCATAGACACAGATACGCAGTATTTT.

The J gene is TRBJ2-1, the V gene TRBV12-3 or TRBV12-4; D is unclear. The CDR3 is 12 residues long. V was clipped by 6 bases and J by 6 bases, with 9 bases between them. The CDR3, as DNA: TGTGCCAGCAGCCCCATATTCAATGAGCAGTTCTTC. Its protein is CASSPIFNEQFF.

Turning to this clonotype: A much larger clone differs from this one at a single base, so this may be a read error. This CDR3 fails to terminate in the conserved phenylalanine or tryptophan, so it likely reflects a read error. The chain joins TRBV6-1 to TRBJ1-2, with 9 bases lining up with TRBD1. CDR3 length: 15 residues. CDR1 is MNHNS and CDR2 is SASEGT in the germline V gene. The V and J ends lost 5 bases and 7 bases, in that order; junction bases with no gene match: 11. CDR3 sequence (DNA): TGTGCCAGCAGTCCCCCCGGACAGGGGCGCAGTGGCTACACCCTC. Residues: CASSPPGQGRSGYTL.

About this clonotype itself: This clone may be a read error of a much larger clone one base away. The CDR3 DNA reads TGTGCCAGCAGCCATGGGACACGGTACAGTGAGCAGTTCTTC. Its translation: CASSHGTRYSEQFF. The chain uses TRBV3-1 and TRBJ2-1; possible D gene TRBD1, 6 bases. Germline V lookup: CDR1 LGHDT, CDR2 YNNKEL (reference sequence). The CDR3 loop spans 14 amino acids.

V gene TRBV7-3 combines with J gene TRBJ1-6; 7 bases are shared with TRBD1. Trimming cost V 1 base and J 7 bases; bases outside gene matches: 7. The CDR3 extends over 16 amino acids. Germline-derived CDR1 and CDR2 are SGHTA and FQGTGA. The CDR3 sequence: CASSLNAGQSNSPLHF. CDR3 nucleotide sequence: TGTGCCAGCAGCTTAAACGCGGGACAGTCGAATTCACCCCTCCACTTT.

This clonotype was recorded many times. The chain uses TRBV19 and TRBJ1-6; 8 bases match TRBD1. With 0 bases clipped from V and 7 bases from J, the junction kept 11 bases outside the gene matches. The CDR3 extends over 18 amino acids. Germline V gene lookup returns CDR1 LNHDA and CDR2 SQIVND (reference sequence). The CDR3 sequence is CASSIDGQGAMSNSPLHF. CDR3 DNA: TGTGCCAGTAGTATAGACGGTCAGGGGGCGATGTCGAATTCACCCCTCCACTTT. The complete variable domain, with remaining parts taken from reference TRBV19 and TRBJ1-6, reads DGGITQSPKYLFRKEGQNVTLSCEQNLNHDAMYWYRQDPGQGLRLIYYSQIVNDFQKGDIAEGYSVSREKKESFPLTVTSAQKNPTAFYLCASSIDGQGAMSNSPLHFGNGTRLTVT.

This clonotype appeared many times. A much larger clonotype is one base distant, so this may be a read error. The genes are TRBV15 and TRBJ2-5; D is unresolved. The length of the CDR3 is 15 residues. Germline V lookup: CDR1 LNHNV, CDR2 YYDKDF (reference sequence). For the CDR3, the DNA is TGTGCCATCAGCAGAGATCCCCAATACCAAGAGACCCAGTACTTC. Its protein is CAISRDPQYQETQYF.

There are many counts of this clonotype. CDR3 in amino acids: CASRSQGYSNQPQHF. DNA for the CDR3: TGTGCCAGCAGGTCCCAAGGATATAGCAATCAGCCCCAGCATTTT. The rearrangement links TRBV28 to TRBJ1-5; no firm D call. Between the trimmed V and J ends, which lost 6 bases and 0 bases, there was a span of 12 bases. CDR1 MDHEN and CDR2 SYDVKM come from the germline V gene. The CDR3 loop spans 15 amino acids.

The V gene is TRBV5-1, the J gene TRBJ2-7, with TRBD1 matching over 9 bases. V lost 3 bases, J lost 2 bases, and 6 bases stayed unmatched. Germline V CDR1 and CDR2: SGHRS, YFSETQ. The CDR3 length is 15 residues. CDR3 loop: CASSSPGTGPYEQYV. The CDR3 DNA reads TGCGCCAGCAGCTCACCAGGGACAGGGCCCTACGAGCAGTACGTC.

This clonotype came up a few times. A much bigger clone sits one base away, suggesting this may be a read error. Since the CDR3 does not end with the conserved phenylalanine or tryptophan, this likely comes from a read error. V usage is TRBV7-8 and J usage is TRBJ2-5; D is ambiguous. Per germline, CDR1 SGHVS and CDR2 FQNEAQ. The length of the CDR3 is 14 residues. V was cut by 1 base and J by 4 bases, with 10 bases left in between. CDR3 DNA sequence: TGTGCCAGCAGCTTAGAACAGTGGGGAGAGACCCAGTACCTC. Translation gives CASSLEQWGETQYL.

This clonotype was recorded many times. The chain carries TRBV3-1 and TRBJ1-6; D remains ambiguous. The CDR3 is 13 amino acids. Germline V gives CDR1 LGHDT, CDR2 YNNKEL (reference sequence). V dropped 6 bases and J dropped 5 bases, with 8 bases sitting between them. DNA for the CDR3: TGTGCCAGCAGAAAGGGAGATAATTCACCCCTCCACTTT. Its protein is CASRKGDNSPLHF. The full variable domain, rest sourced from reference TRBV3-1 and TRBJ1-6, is DTAVSQTPKYLVTQMGNDKSIKCEQNLGHDTMYWYKQDSKKFLKIMFSYNNKELIINETVPNRFSPKSPDKAHLNLHINSLELGDSAVYFCASRKGDNSPLHFGNGTRLTVT.

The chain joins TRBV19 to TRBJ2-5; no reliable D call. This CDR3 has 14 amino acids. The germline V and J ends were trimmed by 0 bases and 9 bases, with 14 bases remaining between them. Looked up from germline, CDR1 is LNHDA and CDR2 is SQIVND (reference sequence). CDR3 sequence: CASSIEGHNQPQYF. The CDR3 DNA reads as TGTGCCAGTAGTATAGAAGGGCATAATCAGCCCCAGTACTTC.

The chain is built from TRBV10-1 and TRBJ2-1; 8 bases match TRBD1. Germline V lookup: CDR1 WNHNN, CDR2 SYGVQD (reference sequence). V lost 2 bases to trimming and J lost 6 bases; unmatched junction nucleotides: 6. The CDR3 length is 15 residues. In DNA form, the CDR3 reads TGCGCCAGCAGTGAGGGCCAGGGGGCGCGCAATGAGCAGTTCTTC. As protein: CASSEGQGARNEQFF.

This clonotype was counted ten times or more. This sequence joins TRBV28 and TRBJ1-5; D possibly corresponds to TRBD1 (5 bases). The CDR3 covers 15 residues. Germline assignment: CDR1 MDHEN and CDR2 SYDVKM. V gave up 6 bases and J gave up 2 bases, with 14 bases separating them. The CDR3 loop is CASSLSGTGNQPQHF. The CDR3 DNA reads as TGTGCCAGCAGCCTTAGCGGGACTGGCAATCAGCCCCAGCATTTT.

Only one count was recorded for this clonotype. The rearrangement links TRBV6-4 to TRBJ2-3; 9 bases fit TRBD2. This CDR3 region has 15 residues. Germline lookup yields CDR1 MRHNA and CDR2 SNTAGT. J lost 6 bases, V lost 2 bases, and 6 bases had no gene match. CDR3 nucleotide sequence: TGTGCCAGCAGTGACATGGCGGGGGGGCCGGATACGCAGTATTTT. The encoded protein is CASSDMAGGPDTQYF.

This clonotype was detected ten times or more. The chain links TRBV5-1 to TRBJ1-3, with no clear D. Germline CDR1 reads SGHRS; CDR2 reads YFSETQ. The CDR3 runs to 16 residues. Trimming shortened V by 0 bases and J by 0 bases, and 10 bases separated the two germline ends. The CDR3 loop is CASSLEAYTSGNTIYF. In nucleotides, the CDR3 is TGCGCCAGCAGCTTGGAGGCGTACACCTCTGGAAACACCATATATTTT.

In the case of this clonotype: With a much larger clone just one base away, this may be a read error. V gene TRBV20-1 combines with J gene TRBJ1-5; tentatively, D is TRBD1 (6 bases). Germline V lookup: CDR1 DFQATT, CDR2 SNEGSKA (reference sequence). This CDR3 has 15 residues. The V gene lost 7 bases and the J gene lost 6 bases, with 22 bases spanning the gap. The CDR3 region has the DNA TGCAGTGTCCGGGAGGGACACAGTCGCACTCAGCCCCAGCATTTT. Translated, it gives CSVREGHSRTQPQHF.

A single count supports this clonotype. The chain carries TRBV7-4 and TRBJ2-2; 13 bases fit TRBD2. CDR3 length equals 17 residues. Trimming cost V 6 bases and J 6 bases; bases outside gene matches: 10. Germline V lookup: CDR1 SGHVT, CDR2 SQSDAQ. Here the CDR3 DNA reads TGTGCCAGCAGTCAACGCACTAGCGGGGGGGCCCCCGGGGAGCTGTTTTTT. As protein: CASSQRTSGGAPGELFF.

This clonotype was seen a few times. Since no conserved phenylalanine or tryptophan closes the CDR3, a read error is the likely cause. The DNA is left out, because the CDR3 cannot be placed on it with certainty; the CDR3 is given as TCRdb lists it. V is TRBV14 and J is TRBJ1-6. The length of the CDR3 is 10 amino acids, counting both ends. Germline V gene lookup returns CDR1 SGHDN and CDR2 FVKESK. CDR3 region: CASSQVNQNY.